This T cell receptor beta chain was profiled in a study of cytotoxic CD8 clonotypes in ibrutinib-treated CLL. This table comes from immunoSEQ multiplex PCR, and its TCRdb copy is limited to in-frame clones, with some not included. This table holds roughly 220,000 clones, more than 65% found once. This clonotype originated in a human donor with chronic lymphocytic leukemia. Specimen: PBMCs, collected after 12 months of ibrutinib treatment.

CDR3 residues: CASSYRSAGSNQPQHF. In DNA form, the CDR3 reads TGTGCCAGCAGTTACCGTTCGGCGGGGAGCAATCAGCCCCAGCATTTT. The genes are TRBV6-5 and TRBJ1-5; D not certain. Trimming removed 2 bases at V and 1 base at J, with 12 bases between. CDR3 size: 16 residues. From germline, CDR1 is MNHEY and CDR2 SVGAGI.